The rows below give T cell receptor beta chains drawn from one sample of a study of read filtering for tumor transcriptome and immune sequencing. One entry per CDR3 protein results from TCRdb running MiXCR on the reads. Of tens of thousands of distinct CDR3 sequences in the sample, roughly 21% were seen once. The sample was a population of CD138-negative cells sorted from bone marrow. These receptor sequences come from a donor aged 40 or over with multiple myeloma. Both conserved end residues are part of each CDR3. A D gene is named only where the DNA matches it firmly. A clone size is listed for some rows: how often the clone was seen (once, few, many), or a class if it is expanded.

>TRBV4-1|TRBJ2-3|.|many
TGCGCCAGCAGCCAAGGTCCCACAGATACGCAGTATTTT
CASSQGPTDTQYF
>TRBV10-3|TRBJ2-2|.|few
TGTGCCATCAGTGCTGGGCAGAAGGACACCGGGGAGCTGTTTTTT
CAISAGQKDTGELFF
>TRBV5-1|TRBJ2-1|.|many
TGCGCCAGCAGCTTGGGGGCGAATACCTACAATGAGCAGTTCTTC
CASSLGANTYNEQFF
>TRBV7-9|TRBJ1-5|.|few
TGTGCCAGCAGCTTCGCGGATCAGCCCCAGCATTTT
CASSFADQPQHF
>TRBV7-9|TRBJ2-7|.|many
TGTGCCAGCAGCCAAGTAGATGACGAGCAGTACTTC
CASSQVDDEQYF
>TRBV29-1|TRBJ1-1|.|many
TGCAGCGTTGAGTACGCGCAGATCAACACTGAAGCTTTCTTT
CSVEYAQINTEAFF
>TRBV4-1|TRBJ1-1|TRBD1|many
TGCGCCAGCAGCCGCATTAGGGACAGGGCAGGGAACACTGAAGCTTTCTTT
CASSRIRDRAGNTEAFF
>TRBV28|TRBJ1-1|.|.
TGTGCCAGCATGGGAGGGATTTACACTGAAGCTTTCTTT
CASMGGIYTEAFF
>TRBV29-1|TRBJ2-1|.|.
TGCAGCGTTGAAGACAGTAGCCGCAATGAGCAGTTCTTC
CSVEDSSRNEQFF
>TRBV2|TRBJ1-1|TRBD1|many
TGTGCCAGCAGCTGGGGGACAATGGACAGGGACACTGAAGCTTTCTTT
CASSWGTMDRDTEAFF
>TRBV28|TRBJ1-4|.|many
TGTGCCAGCAGGAGGGGCGGAGACGAAAAACTGTTTTTT
CASRRGGDEKLFF
>TRBV18|TRBJ2-5|.|few
TGTGCCAGCTCACCCCAGACGGGGCCGGGAGAGACCCAGTACTTC
CASSPQTGPGETQYF
>TRBV2|TRBJ2-3|.|many
TGTGCGTCGGCAGGGTTTACAGATACGCAGTATTTT
CASAGFTDTQYF
>TRBV7-9|TRBJ2-1|TRBD1|many
TGTGCCAGCAGCGGACAGGGATACAATGAGCAGTTCTTC
CASSGQGYNEQFF
>TRBV28|TRBJ2-1|.|many
TGTGCCAGCAGGCCCCCGGGACCATACAATGAGCAGTTCTTC
CASRPPGPYNEQFF
>TRBV20-1|TRBJ1-1|.|many
TGCAGTGCTAGAGAGGGCAGCACTGAAGCTTTCTTT
CSAREGSTEAFF
>TRBV5-1|TRBJ2-5|.|many
TGCGCCAGCAGCTTGAGTAATTTGTTGGAGACCCAGTACTTC
CASSLSNLLETQYF
>TRBV29-1|TRBJ2-1|.|many
TGCAGCGTTGAGCAAAGGACGATCTACAATGAGCAGTTCTTC
CSVEQRTIYNEQFF
>TRBV2|TRBJ2-3|.|.
TGTGCCAGCAGTGGGCGTCGCACAGATACGCAGTATTTT
CASSGRRTDTQYF
>TRBV5-1|TRBJ1-6|.|.
TGCGCCAGCAGCTTGGCCTTCGAAGGCTCCCCTCTTGATTCACCCCTCCACTTT
CASSLAFEGSPLDSPLHF
>TRBV13|TRBJ1-4|.|few
TGTGCCAGCACCCGTTGGGACGGATGGTCATCTAATGAAAAACTGTTTTTT
CASTRWDGWSSNEKLFF
>TRBV28|TRBJ2-7|.|many
TGTGCCAGCGGGTGGACAGTCCCCGAGCAGTACTTC
CASGWTVPEQYF
>TRBV3-1|TRBJ2-3|TRBD1|many
TGTGCCAGCAGCCCCGGGGACAGGGAGGCAGATACGCAGTATTTT
CASSPGDREADTQYF
>TRBV28|TRBJ2-7|.|.
TGTGCCAGCAGAACACAGGGAATTGGGGCCTACGAGCAGTACTTC
CASRTQGIGAYEQYF
>TRBV20-1|TRBJ1-1|.|.
TGCAGTGCTAGAGTCCATACTTACACTGAAGCTTTCTTT
CSARVHTYTEAFF
>TRBV2|TRBJ1-1|.|many
TGTGCCAGCAGTGAATTGGGCAGGAACACTGAAGCTTTCTTT
CASSELGRNTEAFF
>TRBV4-1|TRBJ1-3|.|few
TGCGCCAGCAGCCAAGGTCCACGGGCTGCCTTACCCAACACCATATATTTT
CASSQGPRAALPNTIYF
>TRBV10-3|TRBJ2-1|.|many
TGTGCCATCAGTTTCTCGTCCTACAATGAGCAGTTCTTC
CAISFSSYNEQFF
>TRBV2|TRBJ2-3|TRBD2|.
TGTGCCAGCAGACCTGGACTAGCGGGGATGGATACGCAGTATTTT
CASRPGLAGMDTQYF
>TRBV9|TRBJ1-1|.|.
TGTGCCAGCAGCGCCATACCTGGTGCTGAAGCTTTCTTT
CASSAIPGAEAFF
>TRBV11-1|TRBJ2-1|TRBD2|many
TGTGCCAGCAGCTTGGCTAGCGGGGACGAAATTTACAATGAGCAGTTCTTC
CASSLASGDEIYNEQFF
>TRBV5-5|TRBJ2-4|.|many
TGTGCCAGCAGCGGAGGGGGGTTAGCCAAAAACATTCAGTACTTC
CASSGGGLAKNIQYF
>TRBV12-3/TRBV12-4|TRBJ2-5|.|many
TGTGCCAGCAGATACGGACAGTCAGAGACCCAGTACTTC
CASRYGQSETQYF
>TRBV6-5|TRBJ1-4|.|many
TGTGCCAGCAGTATTAGTGCAACTAATGAAAAACTGTTTTTT
CASSISATNEKLFF
>TRBV6-2/TRBV6-3|TRBJ2-5|TRBD1|many
TGTGCCAGCGGTGAATGGGGACAGGGCAAGACCCAGTACTTC
CASGEWGQGKTQYF
>TRBV3-1|TRBJ1-5|TRBD1|many
TGTGCCAGCAGCCCCGGACAGGGTTTTAGCAATCAGCCCCAGCATTTT
CASSPGQGFSNQPQHF
>TRBV18|TRBJ1-6|TRBD1|.
TGTGCCAGCTCACCGAGGGGACAGGGGACCTACAGCTCCTATAATTCACCCCTCCACTTT
CASSPRGQGTYSSYNSPLHF
>TRBV5-1|TRBJ1-2|TRBD1|.
TGCGCCAGCAGCTCCTACAGGGGGACTAACTATGGCTACACCTTC
CASSSYRGTNYGYTF
>TRBV7-9|TRBJ1-1|TRBD1|many
TGTGCCAGCAGCTTAGGCCCGGGACAGGGGTGGACTGAAGCTTTCTTT
CASSLGPGQGWTEAFF
>TRBV29-1|TRBJ2-3|TRBD1|many
TGCAGCGCCGAACAGGGGGGCCGTGATACGCAGTATTTT
CSAEQGGRDTQYF
>TRBV19|TRBJ2-1|TRBD2|many
TGTGCCAGTAGTATATTTGTTAGCGGGGCATACAATGAGCAGTTCTTC
CASSIFVSGAYNEQFF
>TRBV20-1|TRBJ1-5|.|many
TGCAGTGCTAGAGATTCGTGGGGCAATCAGCCCCAGCATTTT
CSARDSWGNQPQHF
>TRBV30|TRBJ1-5|TRBD1|.
TGTGCCTGGAGTGTATCGGGGACAGGGGGTAAAAATCAGCCCCAGCATTTT
CAWSVSGTGGKNQPQHF
>TRBV5-1|TRBJ1-1|.|.
TGCGCCTGCAGCTATATGAGGGAGACTGAAGCCTTCTTT
CACSYMRETEAFF
>TRBV7-9|TRBJ2-6|.|many
TGTGCCAGCAGCCCAGTTGGGGCCAACGTCCTGACTTTC
CASSPVGANVLTF
>TRBV30|TRBJ2-7|TRBD1|many
TGTGCCTGGAAGGACAGGGGGTACGAGCAGTACTTC
CAWKDRGYEQYF
>TRBV7-2|TRBJ1-2|.|many
TGTGCCAGCAGCCGTCCGGGCCGAGGGAGGCATGGCTACACCTTC
CASSRPGRGRHGYTF
>TRBV7-9|TRBJ2-7|TRBD2|.
TGTGCCAGCATCGAGGGACTAGTAGGTCCCGAGCAGGACTTC
CASIEGLVGPEQDF
>TRBV20-1|TRBJ1-5|TRBD1|many
TGCAGTGCTACACTCCGGGACAGCTATCAGCCCCAGCATTTT
CSATLRDSYQPQHF
>TRBV2|TRBJ2-3|TRBD2|.
TGTGCCAGCCGCTGGGGCGGGGGAGGCACAGATACGCAGTATTTT
CASRWGGGGTDTQYF
>TRBV4-1|TRBJ2-5|.|many
TGTGCCAGCAGCTTAGGCCCTCAAGAGACCCAGTACTTC
CASSLGPQETQYF
>TRBV30|TRBJ2-7|TRBD1|many
TGTGCCTGGAGTGTAGCGCAGGGGGCCGACGAGCAGTACTTC
CAWSVAQGADEQYF
>TRBV5-1|TRBJ2-2|TRBD2|many
TGCGCCAGCAGCTCAGGGCCCGCCAGCGGGACTTTGAGGGAGCTGTTTTTT
CASSSGPASGTLRELFF
>TRBV28|TRBJ1-1|TRBD1|many
TGTGCCAGCAGGGGACAGCCTATGAACACTGAAGCTTTCTTT
CASRGQPMNTEAFF
>TRBV7-8|TRBJ1-1|.|many
TGTGCCAGCAGCTATTCCACGGACGCTACTGAAGCTTTCTTT
CASSYSTDATEAFF